The 12 T cell receptor beta chains below were found in one sample sequenced in a study of CD8 T cells in ankylosing spondylitis. TCRdb re-called the 5' RACE reads through MiXCR, storing one row per CDR3 protein. The repertoire has 250,000 to 400,000 distinct CDR3 sequences, roughly 12% of them found once; the top ten carry roughly 9.5%. The specimen sequenced was blood, either unsorted or a sorted T cell fraction (not recorded which). Every receptor here comes from a female donor with ankylosing spondylitis or in good health (not recorded which).

The J gene is TRBJ1-4, the V gene TRBV5-6; possibly TRBD1 for D (6 bases). The V end was cut by 1 base, the J end by 8 bases, with 12 bases between. The CDR3 has 14 amino acids. Germline V gene data show CDR1 as SGHDT and CDR2 as YYEEEE. CDR3 DNA sequence: TGTGCCAGCAGCTTGCGGGGGCCTGGGGAAAAACTGTTTTTT. It yields the protein CASSLRGPGEKLFF.

This clonotype showed up many times. The V gene is TRBV29-1, the J gene TRBJ2-2, with D perhaps TRBD1 (5 bases). CDR3 length: 13 amino acids. Germline CDR1 SQVTM, CDR2 ANQGSEA. V was cut by 4 bases and J by 6 bases, with 12 bases left in between. The CDR3 coding sequence is TGCAGCGTTGGGTGGCAGGGTGCCGGGGAGCTGTTTTTT. Residues: CSVGWQGAGELFF.

The gene calls are TRBV11-2 and TRBJ2-6; D not resolved. The CDR3 has 16 residues. The V end was cut by 3 bases, the J end by 0 bases, with 9 bases between. From germline, CDR1 is SGHAT and CDR2 FQNNGV. Here the CDR3 DNA reads TGTGCCAGCAGCTTGCCCGCGCCCTCTGGGGCCAACGTCCTGACTTTC. It is translated as CASSLPAPSGANVLTF.

This clonotype was counted at least ten times. The J gene is TRBJ2-3, the V gene TRBV29-1; 7 bases are a match to TRBD2. V was pared by 5 bases and J by 3 bases, with 5 bases of the junction left unmatched. Germline assignment: CDR1 SQVTM and CDR2 ANQGSEA. The CDR3 loop spans 13 amino acids. CDR3 bases: TGCAGCGTTTCCGGCGGGAGAACAGATACGCAGTATTTT. It translates to CSVSGGRTDTQYF.

This clonotype was counted many times. The chain has TRBV7-9 and TRBJ2-7; 7 positions match TRBD2. J gave up 2 bases and V 1 base, and 8 bases lay outside the gene matches. The CDR3 has 16 residues. The germline V gene encodes CDR1 SEHNR and CDR2 FQNEAQ (reference sequence). The CDR3 bases are TGTGCCAGCAGCTTAGAGCGGGGAGTGGGGACCTACGAGCAGTACTTC. Translating gives CASSLERGVGTYEQYF. Drawing the rest from reference TRBV7-9 and TRBJ2-7, the complete variable domain is DTGVSQNPRHKITKRGQNVTFRCDPISEHNRLYWYRQTLGQGPEFLTYFQNEAQLEKSRLLSDRFSAERPKGSFSTLEIQRTEQGDSAMYLCASSLERGVGTYEQYFGPGTRLTVT.

This clonotype has at least ten counts. CDR3 region: CASSLGGTGDFQFF. As DNA, the CDR3 is TGTGCCAGCAGCCTCGGCGGGACAGGGGATTTTCAGTTCTTC. The rearrangement uses TRBV9 and TRBJ2-1; the match to TRBD1 covers 10 bases. Trimming cost V 4 bases and J 13 bases; bases outside gene matches: 11. This CDR3 contains 14 residues. Germline CDR1 and CDR2: SGDLS and YYNGEE.

This clonotype has just a few counts. This chain joins TRBV11-3 and TRBJ2-7; D may be TRBD1 (5 bases). CDR1 is SGHNT, CDR2 YENEEA, per germline. V was cut by 0 bases and J by 6 bases, with 9 bases left in between. The CDR3 runs to 13 residues. The CDR3 protein is CASSLDRVSEQYF. The DNA of the CDR3 is TGTGCCAGCAGCTTAGACAGGGTAAGCGAGCAGTACTTC.

This clonotype has just a few counts. This chain links TRBV19 with TRBJ1-2; 7 nucleotides align to TRBD1. The germline gives CDR1 LNHDA, CDR2 SQIVND (reference sequence). The CDR3 spans 15 residues. V lost 7 bases, J lost 0 bases, and 8 bases stayed unmatched. CDR3 nucleotide sequence: TGTGCCAGTACCCCAGGGGACAGCTCTAACTATGGCTACACCTTC. It specifies CASTPGDSSNYGYTF.

There are many counts of this clonotype. The chain links TRBV20-1 to TRBJ1-5; D ambiguous. The V end was cut by 5 bases, the J end by 5 bases, with 10 bases between. Germline V lookup: CDR1 DFQATT, CDR2 SNEGSKA (reference sequence). This CDR3 spans 12 amino acids. The CDR3, as DNA: TGCAGTGCTGGGATCACGGATCAGCCCCAGCATTTT. Translating it yields CSAGITDQPQHF.

V and J are TRBV18 and TRBJ2-7; no reliable D call. This CDR3 is built from 15 residues. Germline CDR1 and CDR2: KGHSH and LQKENI. V lost 0 bases to trimming and J lost 1 base, with 10 bases between them. For the CDR3, the DNA is TGTGCCAGCTCACCACCCGTGGGCAGATCCTACGAGCAGTACTTC. Its translation is CASSPPVGRSYEQYF.

For this clonotype: This could be a read error, since a much larger clone is one nucleotide away. The chain uses TRBV5-1 and TRBJ1-3; the D gene is possibly TRBD1 (6 bases). The CDR3 loop spans 15 amino acids. CDR1 is SGHRS and CDR2 is YFSETQ in the germline V gene. The CDR3 DNA reads TGCGCCAGCAGCTTGCAGGGGACCTCTGGAAACACCATATGTTTT. Its protein is CASSLQGTSGNTICF.

This clonotype was recorded at least ten times. J is TRBJ1-5 and V is TRBV7-9, with D unresolved. CDR1 is SEHNR and CDR2 is FQNEAQ in the germline V gene (reference sequence). The CDR3 loop spans 12 amino acids. The V end was cut by 3 bases, the J end by 7 bases, with 7 bases between. CDR3 nucleotides: TGTGCCAGCAGCTTGGCCGGGCAGCCCCAGCATTTT. This gives the protein CASSLAGQPQHF.